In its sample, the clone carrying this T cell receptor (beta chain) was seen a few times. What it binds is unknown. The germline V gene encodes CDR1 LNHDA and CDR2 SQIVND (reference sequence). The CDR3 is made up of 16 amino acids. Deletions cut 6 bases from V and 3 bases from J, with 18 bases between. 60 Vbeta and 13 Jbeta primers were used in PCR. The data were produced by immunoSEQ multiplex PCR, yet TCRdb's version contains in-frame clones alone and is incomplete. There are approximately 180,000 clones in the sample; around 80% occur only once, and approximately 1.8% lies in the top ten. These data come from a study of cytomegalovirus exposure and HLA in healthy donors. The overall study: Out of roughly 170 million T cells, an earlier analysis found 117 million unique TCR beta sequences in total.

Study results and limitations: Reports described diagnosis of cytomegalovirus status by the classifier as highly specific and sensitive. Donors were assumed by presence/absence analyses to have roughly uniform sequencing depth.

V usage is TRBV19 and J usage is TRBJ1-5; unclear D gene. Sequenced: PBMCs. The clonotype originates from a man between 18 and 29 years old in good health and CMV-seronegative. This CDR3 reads CASRTGVGVNNQPQHF. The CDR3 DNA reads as TGTGCCAGTAGAACGGGAGTCGGGGTGAACAATCAGCCCCAGCATTTT.